This TCR beta chain appears in the sequencing data of a study of tumor-infiltrating lymphocytes in primary liver carcinoma. The authors took blood RNA from unsorted whole blood and also extracted germline DNA. Priming with a constant-region primer yielded TCR beta cDNA from roughly 0.45 ug total RNA. TCR beta libraries came from three nested multiplex PCR rounds using slightly modified ARM-PCR. Each of the first two PCR rounds ran nine to ten cycles with TRBV1-TRBV30 forward and C-beta reverse primers. Each CDR3 protein is one row after TCRdb ran MiXCR on the multiplex PCR reads. Among about 200,000 distinct CDR3 sequences listed, about 65% were seen once. CDR1 MNHNS and CDR2 SASEGT come from the germline V gene. The CDR3 covers 16 residues. V was pared by 8 bases and J by 6 bases, with 23 bases between. This clonotype came up a few times.

The chain is built from TRBV6-1 and TRBJ2-1; D perhaps matches TRBD2 (6 bases). This clonotype was obtained from a woman aged 60-70 years with primary liver carcinoma and hepatitis B virus infection. Sequencing was performed on peripheral blood. The CDR3 DNA is TGTGCCAGCGGAAGGGTGGGGGGAGGTGACTCCAATGAGCAGTTCTTC. Its translation is CASGRVGGGDSNEQFF.